This TCR beta chain stems from a study of T cells in Graves' hyperthyroidism and ophthalmopathy. Amplification of TCR beta CDR3 regions was performed using RNA transcripts as template. First-round RT-PCR of the TCR CDR3 relied on the HTBI primer set. TCRdb reanalysed the multiplex PCR reads using MiXCR and keeps one entry per CDR3 protein. The data contain 550,000 to 850,000 distinct CDR3 sequences, over 15% of them singletons. Whole-study results and caveats: In blood, most of the thyroid clonotypes expanded above 0.001 were also present.

This clonotype was counted at least ten times. The antigen is undetermined. Sequencing used blood. This clonotype originated in a woman aged 45 to 65 with Graves' hyperthyroidism that later progressed to Graves' ophthalmopathy.

CDR3 protein: CASSQDLGTGLGETQYF. CDR3 bases: TGTGCCAGCAGCCAAGATCTTGGGACAGGGCTGGGCGAGACCCAGTACTTC. The genes are TRBV3-1 and TRBJ2-5; 9 nucleotides match TRBD1. From germline, CDR1 is LGHDT and CDR2 YNNKEL (reference sequence). CDR3 length equals 17 residues. V lost 0 bases to trimming and J lost 5 bases; unmatched junction nucleotides: 10.